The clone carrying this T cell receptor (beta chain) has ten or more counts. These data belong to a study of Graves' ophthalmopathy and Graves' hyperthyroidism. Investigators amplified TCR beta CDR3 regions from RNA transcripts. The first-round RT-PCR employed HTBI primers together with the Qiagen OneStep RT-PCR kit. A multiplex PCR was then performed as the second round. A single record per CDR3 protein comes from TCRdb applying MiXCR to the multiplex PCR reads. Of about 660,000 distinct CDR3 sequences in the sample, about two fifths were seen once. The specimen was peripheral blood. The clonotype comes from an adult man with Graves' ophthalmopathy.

The CDR3 DNA reads as TGCAGTGCTAGACAAAATAGCAATCAGCCCCAGCATTTT. As protein: CSARQNSNQPQHF. The chain has TRBV20-1 and TRBJ1-5; no firm D call. CDR3 length: 13 residues. Looked up from germline, CDR1 is DFQATT and CDR2 is SNEGSKA (reference sequence). The V end lost 2 bases, the J end lost 0 bases, and 5 bases lay between the germline ends.